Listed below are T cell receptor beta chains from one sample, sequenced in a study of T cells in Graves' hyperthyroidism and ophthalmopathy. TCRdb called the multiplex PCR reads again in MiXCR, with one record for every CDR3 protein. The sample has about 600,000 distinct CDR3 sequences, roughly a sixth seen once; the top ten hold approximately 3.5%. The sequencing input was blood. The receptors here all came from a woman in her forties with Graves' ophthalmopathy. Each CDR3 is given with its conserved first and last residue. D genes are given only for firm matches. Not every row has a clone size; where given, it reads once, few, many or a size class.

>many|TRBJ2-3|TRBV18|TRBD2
TGTGCCAGCTCACCCCTCGGACTAGCGGGTCGCACAGATACGCAGTATTTT
CASSPLGLAGRTDTQYF
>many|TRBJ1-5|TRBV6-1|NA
TGTGCCAGCAATCCATCAGGGGATAGCAATCAGCCCCAGCATTTT
CASNPSGDSNQPQHF
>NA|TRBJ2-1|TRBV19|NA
TGTGCCAGTAGTATGGGCCACTATGAGCAGTTCTTC
CASSMGHYEQFF
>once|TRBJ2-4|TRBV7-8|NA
TGTGCCAGCAGCCCCTTTTCAGGGGTTGTCAAAAGCATTCAGTACTTC
CASSPFSGVVKSIQYF
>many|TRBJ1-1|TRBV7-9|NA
TGTGCCAGCAGCTCACTGGGGGCCAGCACTGAAGCTTTCTTT
CASSSLGASTEAFF
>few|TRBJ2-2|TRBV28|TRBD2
TGTGCCAGCAGGGGGGTAGCGGGAGCCGGGGAGCTGTTTTTT
CASRGVAGAGELFF
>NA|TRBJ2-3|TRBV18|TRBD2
TGTGCCAGCTCACCTTCCCTCAGGGAGGGAACAGATACGCAGTATTTT
CASSPSLREGTDTQYF
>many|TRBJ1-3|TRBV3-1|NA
TGTGCCAGCAGCCAAGAAGGGGGACCTGGAAACACCATATATTTT
CASSQEGGPGNTIYF
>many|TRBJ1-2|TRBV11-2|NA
TGTGCCAGCAGCATAAGGGACACCCAGGGAGGTGGCTACACCTTC
CASSIRDTQGGGYTF
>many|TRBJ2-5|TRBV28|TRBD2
TGTGCCAGCAGACTAGCGGGAGCTGGAGAGACCCAGTACTTC
CASRLAGAGETQYF
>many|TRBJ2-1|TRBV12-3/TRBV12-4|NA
TGTGCCAGCAGTCGGGGATCGCATTCCTACAATGAGCAGTTCTTC
CASSRGSHSYNEQFF
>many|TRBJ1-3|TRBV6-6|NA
TGTGCCAGCAGTTACTCGGGGGTTTCGAGCTCTGGAAACACCATATATTTT
CASSYSGVSSSGNTIYF
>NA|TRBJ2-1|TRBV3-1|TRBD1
TGTGCCAGCAGCCAAGGGGGCAGGGGGAACATTCAGTTCTTC
CASSQGGRGNIQFF
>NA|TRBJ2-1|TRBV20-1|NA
TGCAGTGCTAGCCCGACGGAGGCCAAGTACAATGAGCAGCTCTTC
CSASPTEAKYNEQLF
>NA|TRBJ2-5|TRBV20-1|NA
TGCAGTGCTAGTTTGTGGGAAGAGACCCAGTACTTC
CSASLWEETQYF
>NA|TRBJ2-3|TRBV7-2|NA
TGTGCCAGCAAGGAAGGCAGTAGCACAGATACGCAGTATTTT
CASKEGSSTDTQYF
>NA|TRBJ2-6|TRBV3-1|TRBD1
TGTGCCAGCAGCGGACAGGGTGTTCTGTCTGGGGCCAACGTCCTGACTTTC
CASSGQGVLSGANVLTF
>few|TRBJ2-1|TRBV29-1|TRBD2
TGCAGTGGGGGGGGGGTCCATGAGCAGTTCTTC
CSGGGVHEQFF
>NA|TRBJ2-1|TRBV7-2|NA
TGTGCCAGCAGCTCGACAGTCCCGAGCTCCTACAATGAGCAGTTCTTC
CASSSTVPSSYNEQFF
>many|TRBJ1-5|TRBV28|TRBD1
TGTGCCAGCGGGGACAGCCAATATAGCAATCAGCCCCAGCATTTT
CASGDSQYSNQPQHF
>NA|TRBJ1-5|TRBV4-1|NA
TGCGCCAGCAGCCAAGAGGGCAGCCCAAGCAATCAGCCCCAGCATTTT
CASSQEGSPSNQPQHF
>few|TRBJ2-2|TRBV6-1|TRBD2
TGTGCCAGCAGTATAGCGGGAGGGGCCGGGGAGCTGTTTTTT
CASSIAGGAGELFF
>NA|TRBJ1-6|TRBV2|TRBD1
TGTGCCAGCATTAAAACAGGGGGAAACTCACCCCTCCACTTT
CASIKTGGNSPLHF
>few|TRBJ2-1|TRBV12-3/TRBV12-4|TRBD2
TGTGCCAGCAGAGGCCTTGGGACAGGCGGGACTAGCGGGATGAGTGAGCAGTTCTTC
CASRGLGTGGTSGMSEQFF
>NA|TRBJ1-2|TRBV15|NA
TGTGCCACCAGCAAGGGGGGGGCGCCGAATGGCTACACCTTC
CATSKGGAPNGYTF
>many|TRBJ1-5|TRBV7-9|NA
TGTGCCAGCAGCCCAGGAGGAGGGGGTTATCAGCCCCAGCATTTT
CASSPGGGGYQPQHF
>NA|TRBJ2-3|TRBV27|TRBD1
TGTGCCAGCAGGCAACAGGGGGCACGGCCCCACACAGATACGCAGTATTTT
CASRQQGARPHTDTQYF
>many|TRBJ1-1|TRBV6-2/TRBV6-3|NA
TGTGCCAGCATCCTAGGGGGAACGAACACTGAAGCTTTCTTT
CASILGGTNTEAFF
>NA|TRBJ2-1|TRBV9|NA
TGTGCCAGCAGCGTAGCTATCGGAACGTCGGGGAGCGATGAGCAGTTCTTC
CASSVAIGTSGSDEQFF
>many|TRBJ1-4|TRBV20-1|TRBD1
TGCAGTGCTTCCGGGACAGTAGGCGAAAAACTGTTTTTT
CSASGTVGEKLFF
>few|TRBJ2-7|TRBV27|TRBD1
TGTGCCAGCAGTTTAGGGACAGGAATTGGCGAGCAGTACTTC
CASSLGTGIGEQYF
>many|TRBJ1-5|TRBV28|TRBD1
TGTGCCAGCAGTGGCTTTGGGACAGGAGATCAGCCCCAGCATTTT
CASSGFGTGDQPQHF
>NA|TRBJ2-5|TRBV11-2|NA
TGTGCCAGCAGCGGCCCAGGGACCCAGTACTTC
CASSGPGTQYF
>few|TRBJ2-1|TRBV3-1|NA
TGTGCCAGCAGCCAAGATACAGGCGTCTACAATGAGCAGTTCTTC
CASSQDTGVYNEQFF
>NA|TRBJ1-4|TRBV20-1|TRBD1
TGCAGTGCTAGAGATCGGACAGGACCTAATGAAAAACTGTTTTTT
CSARDRTGPNEKLFF
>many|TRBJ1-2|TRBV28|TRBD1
TGTGCCAGCAGTGTGACAGGGGAATATGGCTACACCTTC
CASSVTGEYGYTF
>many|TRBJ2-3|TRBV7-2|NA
TGTGCCAGCAGCTTAGGAGGGGGGACTCGAGGGGATACGCAGTATTTT
CASSLGGGTRGDTQYF